The 29 T cell receptor beta chains below all came from one sample that was sequenced in a study of PD-1 blockade in classical Hodgkin lymphoma (dated by TCRdb to 2020 to 2022). Read against the paper, the sample's time point label means: cycle 1 day 1 (C1D1), immediately before nivolumab initiation. Every trial patient had relapsed after autologous stem cell transplantation, and cohorts A, B and C differed in prior brentuximab vedotin exposure. The library was prepared using the immunoSEQ multiplex PCR assay. The clones in this table, taken by TCRdb from immuneACCESS, are in-frame only. Not every clone is retained; where verified, under half of the shortfall comes from an unresolved V gene, and the cause of the rest is unknown. Across this sample there are some 64,000 clones, with approximately 92% seen only once. The top ten constitute approximately 15% of the sample. The sample in question was peripheral blood mononuclear cells (PBMCs), obtained at baseline. All receptors derive from a human donor with classical Hodgkin lymphoma.

This chain connects TRBV10-3 to TRBJ2-5; D might be TRBD1 (5 bases). V lost 2 bases and J 0 bases, leaving 13 bases between the germline ends. The germline V gene has CDR1 ENHRY and CDR2 SYGVKD. The CDR3 covers 16 residues. CDR3: CAISEINRLYQETQYF. CDR3 nucleotides: TGTGCCATCAGTGAGATAAACAGGCTATACCAAGAGACCCAGTACTTC.

V and J are TRBV9 and TRBJ1-1, with D uncertain. V was trimmed by 0 bases and J by 6 bases, leaving 6 bases between them. Germline V gene sequence: CDR1 SGDLS, CDR2 YYNGEE. The CDR3 totals 12 residues. This chain's CDR3 is CASSVGNAEAFF. For the CDR3, the DNA is TGTGCCAGCAGCGTAGGTAACGCTGAAGCTTTCTTT.

CDR3 in amino acids: CASSPRTAKSGNTIYF. The CDR3 DNA follows: TGTGCCAGTAGTCCCCGGACAGCCAAATCTGGAAACACCATATATTTT. The genes are TRBV19 and TRBJ1-3; D is perhaps TRBD1 (6 bases). CDR1 and CDR2 (germline): LNHDA, SQIVND (reference sequence). The CDR3 is 16 residues long. Trimming took 5 bases from V and 1 from J, leaving 15 bases between them.

The rearrangement joins TRBV14 to TRBJ1-1; a weak D match, TRBD1 (6 bases). V was clipped by 6 bases and J by 6 bases, with 11 bases between them. The CDR3 has 12 amino acids. Germline assignment: CDR1 SGHDN and CDR2 FVKESK. The chain's CDR3 is CASSPKGAEAFF. Here the CDR3 DNA reads TGTGCCAGCAGTCCCAAGGGGGCTGAAGCTTTCTTT.

The V call is TRBV30, the J call TRBJ2-5; D unclear. The CDR3 is 11 residues long. CDR1 is GTSNPN, CDR2 SVGIG, per germline (reference sequence). V lost 2 bases and J 8 bases, leaving 9 bases between the germline ends. CDR3 DNA: TGTGCCTGGAGTCTTCTGGGAACCCAGTACTTC. Protein sequence: CAWSLLGTQYF.

This clone was observed a handful of times. This chain connects TRBV5-1 to TRBJ2-1; D call uncertain. Germline CDR1 reads SGHRS; CDR2 reads YFSETQ. Trimming cost V 0 bases and J 10 bases, with 11 bases left between them. The CDR3 has 13 amino acids. The CDR3 DNA sequence: TGCGCCAGCAGCTTGGTCCCGGCCTCGGAGCAGTTCTTC. Its protein product is CASSLVPASEQFF.

CDR3 bases: TGTGCCAGCAGTGCTTTGGACAGGCAGGCTGATGAAAAACTGTTTTTT. Translation: CASSALDRQADEKLFF. This chain links TRBV2 with TRBJ1-4, with 7 bases identical to TRBD1. The CDR3 consists of 16 residues. The trim removed 4 bases at V and 6 bases at J, leaving 11 bases unmatched. Germline V gene lookup returns CDR1 SNHLY and CDR2 FYNNEI.

The rearrangement uses TRBV6-5 and TRBJ1-2; D call uncertain. Germline V gives CDR1 MNHEY, CDR2 SVGAGI. Deletions cut 4 bases from V and 8 bases from J, with 14 bases between. The CDR3 totals 13 residues. This CDR3 reads CASSSLTEFGYTF. CDR3 bases: TGTGCCAGCAGTTCTCTAACTGAGTTCGGCTACACCTTC.

This clone occurred once. V is TRBV5-8 and J is TRBJ1-6; possibly TRBD1 for D (5 bases). The V gene's germline CDR1 is SGHTS and CDR2 YDEGEE. The CDR3 has 18 residues. V was cut by 3 bases and J by 0 bases, with 16 bases left in between. CDR3 nucleotide sequence: TGTGCCAGCAGCTGGGGGGAGGGGACGTACTCCTATAATTCACCCCTCCACTTT. Translation: CASSWGEGTYSYNSPLHF.

The chain is built from TRBV10-1 and TRBJ2-2; 11 positions agree with TRBD2. The CDR3 extends over 17 amino acids. The germline CDR1 and CDR2 sequences are WNHNN and SYGVQD (reference sequence). V gave up 4 bases and J gave up 3 bases; unmatched junction bases: 7. CDR3 nucleotide sequence: TGCGCCAGCAGTGGAGTAGCGGGGGGGCCCGACACCGGGGAGCTGTTTTTT. Translation: CASSGVAGGPDTGELFF.

The chain carries TRBV2 and TRBJ2-1; the D gene is possibly TRBD2 (5 bases). Germline CDR1 SNHLY, CDR2 FYNNEI. The CDR3 is 12 residues long. The V gene lost 6 bases and the J gene lost 10 bases, with 13 bases spanning the gap. The CDR3 DNA is TGTGCCAGCAGGGACCCTAGCACCGAGCAGTTCTTC. It translates to CASRDPSTEQFF. Looking up the rest from reference TRBV2 and TRBJ2-1 gives the full variable domain: EPEVTQTPSHQVTQMGQEVILRCVPISNHLYFYWYRQILGQKVEFLVSFYNNEISEKSEIFDDQFSVERPDGSNFTLKIRSTKLEDSAMYFCASRDPSTEQFFGPGTRLTVL.

The V gene is TRBV5-1, the J gene TRBJ2-3, with 10 bases that match TRBD2. Trimming at V came to 3 bases and at J to 2 bases, leaving 12 bases not matched to a gene. This CDR3 is built from 18 residues. Germline values: CDR1 SGHRS, CDR2 YFSETQ. The CDR3 DNA reads as TGCGCCAGCAGCTCCCCTTCACAACTAGCGGGGAACACAGATACGCAGTATTTT. Translating it yields CASSSPSQLAGNTDTQYF.

Points on this clone: A read error may produce the germline difference seen at one junction end. The chain recombines TRBV7-7 with TRBJ2-5; the match to TRBD1 covers 7 bases. Germline-derived CDR1 and CDR2 are SSHAT and FNYEAQ (reference sequence). The CDR3 consists of 13 residues. This CDR3 is CASSPDRSETQYF. The CDR3 DNA sequence: TGTGCTAGCAGCCCGGACAGGTCCGAGACCCAGTACTTC.

CDR3 loop: CASRVSYSEQYF. CDR3 DNA sequence: TGTGCCAGCAGGGTATCCTACTCCGAGCAGTACTTC. The chain couples TRBV6-1 to TRBJ2-7; D is unresolved. This CDR3 has 12 residues. Germline CDR1 is MNHNS and CDR2 is SASEGT. Trimming removed 6 bases from V and 6 bases from J, with 12 bases in between.

The chain employs TRBV6-6 and TRBJ1-3; 8 bases line up with TRBD1. Trimming at V came to 5 bases and at J to 3 bases, leaving 0 bases not matched to a gene. Germline V CDR1 and CDR2: MNHNY, SVGAGI (reference sequence). The CDR3 loop spans 13 amino acids. CDR3 nucleotide sequence: TGTGCCAGCAGTGACAGGGGTGGAAACACCATATATTTT. This translates into CASSDRGGNTIYF.

V is TRBV15 and J is TRBJ2-5; the D is unclear. The CDR3 extends over 14 amino acids. Per the germline V gene, CDR1 is LNHNV and CDR2 is YYDKDF (reference sequence). Deletions cut 6 bases from V and 5 bases from J, with 16 bases between. CDR3 DNA: TGTGCCACCAGTGGCGGCCGGGCACGGGAGACCCAGTACTTC. Its protein product is CATSGGRARETQYF.

The chain recombines TRBV27 with TRBJ1-6, with D tentatively TRBD1 (6 bases). The germline V and J ends were trimmed by 10 bases and 3 bases, with 13 bases remaining between them. This CDR3 is built from 14 residues. Germline-derived CDR1 and CDR2 are MNHEY and SMNVEV (reference sequence). CDR3 sequence (DNA): TGTGCCACCAAATCAGGGGTCTATAATTCACCCCTCCACTTT. Translation gives CATKSGVYNSPLHF.

The CDR3 here is CAAGAAGGEQPQHF. The DNA of the CDR3 is TGTGCCGCGGGAGCGGCCGGAGGGGAACAGCCCCAGCATTTT. The gene calls are TRBV10-3 and TRBJ1-5; perhaps TRBD1 as D (5 bases). Trimming removed 11 bases from V and 7 bases from J, with 21 bases in between. CDR1 is ENHRY and CDR2 is SYGVKD in the germline V gene. The CDR3 contains 14 residues.

V and J are TRBV5-1 and TRBJ1-2; no definite D call. V was pared by 6 bases and J by 1 base, with 19 bases between. This CDR3 is 16 amino acids long. Germline lookup yields CDR1 SGHRS and CDR2 YFSETQ. The CDR3 bases are TGCGCCAGCACCCCGACTCCATTCGGTAATAACTATGGCTACACCTTC. It translates to CASTPTPFGNNYGYTF.

This clone has more than one count but fewer than ten. The rearrangement uses TRBV6-5 and TRBJ2-1; 8 bases match TRBD2. Germline loops: CDR1 MNHEY, CDR2 SVGAGI. CDR3 length: 16 residues. Trimming removed 1 base from V and 5 bases from J; junction bases left unmatched: 7. This CDR3 reads CASSYFVGGGNNEQFF. CDR3 DNA sequence: TGTGCCAGCAGTTACTTTGTTGGCGGGGGGAACAATGAGCAGTTCTTC.

The chain has TRBV28 and TRBJ1-1, with unresolved D. The CDR3 is 11 residues long. Looked up from germline, CDR1 is MDHEN and CDR2 is SYDVKM. V was cut by 6 bases and J by 7 bases, with 9 bases left in between. The CDR3 DNA follows: TGTGCCAGCAGCAGAGGTATTGAAGCTTTCTTT. Protein product: CASSRGIEAFF.

The rearrangement uses TRBV4-1 and TRBJ1-4; no firm D call. V was clipped by 0 bases and J by 4 bases, with 9 bases between them. This CDR3 has 15 residues. In germline, CDR1 is MGHRA, CDR2 YSYEKL. CDR3 sequence: CASSQDLAVNEKLFF. The CDR3 bases are TGCGCCAGCAGCCAAGATCTAGCGGTTAATGAAAAACTGTTTTTT.

V and J are TRBV2 and TRBJ2-1; D possibly corresponds to TRBD1 (5 bases). The germline gives CDR1 SNHLY, CDR2 FYNNEI. Trimming cost V 1 base and J 5 bases, with 6 bases left between them. This CDR3 contains 13 residues. In nucleotides, the CDR3 is TGTGCCAGCAGTGAAGACAGGAACAATGAGCAGTTCTTC. Protein: CASSEDRNNEQFF.

This clone was observed once. The rearrangement links TRBV13 to TRBJ2-2; D is unresolved. V was trimmed by 3 bases and J by 4 bases, leaving 3 bases between them. CDR3 length: 12 residues. The germline V gene encodes CDR1 PRHDT and CDR2 FYEKMQ (reference sequence). The CDR3 reads CASSFSTGELFF. DNA for the CDR3: TGTGCCAGCAGCTTTTCCACCGGGGAGCTGTTTTTT. The full variable domain, rest sourced from reference TRBV13 and TRBJ2-2, is AAGVIQSPRHLIKEKRETATLKCYPIPRHDTVYWYQQGPGQDPQFLISFYEKMQSDKGSIPDRFSAQQFSDYHSELNMSSLELGDSALYFCASSFSTGELFFGEGSRLTVL.

This clone appeared once. This sequence joins TRBV10-3 and TRBJ1-2; no definite D call. Germline V gene lookup returns CDR1 ENHRY and CDR2 SYGVKD. This CDR3 has 16 residues. V lost 7 bases and J lost 6, with 24 bases in between. The CDR3 bases are TGTGCCATCACCTCCGCCGGGATGGGGTCGTACGATGGCTACACCTTC. Protein sequence: CAITSAGMGSYDGYTF.

This sequence joins TRBV7-9 and TRBJ1-6; D unclear. The CDR3 extends over 12 amino acids. Between the trimmed V and J ends, which lost 8 bases and 9 bases, there was a span of 11 bases. The germline V gene has CDR1 SEHNR and CDR2 FQNEAQ (reference sequence). The CDR3 loop is CASQLGSSPLHF. The CDR3 bases are TGTGCCAGCCAGCTCGGGAGTTCACCCCTCCACTTT.

The rearrangement joins TRBV14 to TRBJ2-1; 7 nucleotides align to TRBD1. Losses at the gene ends were 4 bases for V and 8 bases for J; bases not matched to a gene: 11. Per the germline V gene, CDR1 is SGHDN and CDR2 is FVKESK. This CDR3 has 15 residues. CDR3 residues: CASSLGDRVVDEQFF. As DNA, the CDR3 is TGTGCCAGCAGCCTGGGCGACAGGGTGGTTGATGAGCAGTTCTTC.

The V and J genes are TRBV5-8 and TRBJ2-7; TRBD1 or TRBD2 may be the D gene (5 bases each). The CDR3 sequence is 15 residues long. Germline V gene data show CDR1 as SGHTS and CDR2 as YDEGEE. Trimming pared 3 bases from V and 2 bases from J, leaving 15 bases between. This CDR3 is CASSYRDRGTYEQYF. In DNA, the CDR3 is TGTGCCAGCAGCTACCGGGACCGTGGGACCTACGAGCAGTACTTC.

The rearrangement links TRBV29-1 to TRBJ1-1, with a possible D match to TRBD1 (5 bases). CDR3 length: 13 residues. Between the trimmed V and J ends, which lost 2 bases and 1 base, there was a span of 8 bases. Germline V gene data show CDR1 as SQVTM and CDR2 as ANQGSEA. The CDR3: CSVEQGWNTEAFF. Written as DNA, the CDR3 is TGCAGCGTTGAACAGGGCTGGAACACTGAAGCTTTCTTT.